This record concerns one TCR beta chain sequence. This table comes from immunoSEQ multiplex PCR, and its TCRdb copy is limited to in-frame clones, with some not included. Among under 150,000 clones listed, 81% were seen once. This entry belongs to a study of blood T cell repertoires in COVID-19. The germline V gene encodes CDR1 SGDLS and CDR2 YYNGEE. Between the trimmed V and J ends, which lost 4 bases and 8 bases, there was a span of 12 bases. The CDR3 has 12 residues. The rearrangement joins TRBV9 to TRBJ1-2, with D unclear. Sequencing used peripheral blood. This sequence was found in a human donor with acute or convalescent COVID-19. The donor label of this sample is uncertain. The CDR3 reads CASSTLPGGYTF. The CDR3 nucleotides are TGTGCCAGCAGCACATTGCCCGGGGGCTACACCTTC. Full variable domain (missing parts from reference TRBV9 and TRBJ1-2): DSGVTQTPKHLITATGQRVTLRCSPRSGDLSVYWYQQSLDQGLQFLIQYYNGEERAKGNILERFSAQQFPDLHSELNLSSLELGDSALYFCASSTLPGGYTFGSGTRLTVV.